This is a list of T cell receptor beta chains from one sample in a study of regulatory T cells in long-lasting Graves disease. One entry per CDR3 protein, called by TCRdb with MiXCR from the multiplex PCR reads. The sample carries some 450,000 distinct CDR3 sequences, roughly 17% recorded once. The sample was also linked to a second study, of T cells in Graves' hyperthyroidism and ophthalmopathy.

Specimen: peripheral blood mononuclear cells (PBMCs), collected at new diagnosis, from a patient treated with antithyroid drugs. Receptors originate from a woman aged 25 to 39 with Graves disease. The CDR3 runs from the conserved cysteine through the conserved F or W. A D gene is named only where the DNA matches it firmly. Expanded clones are given a class, and other clones once, few, many or no size at all.

-,-,TRBV7-9,TRBJ2-7,TGTGCCAGCAGCCCAACCGGGACTCAAAACTCCTACGAGCAGTACTTC,CASSPTGTQNSYEQYF
TRBD2,-,TRBV30,TRBJ2-1,TGTGCCTGGAGTATGGGGGGGAGCTCCTACAATGAGCAGTTCTTC,CAWSMGGSSYNEQFF
TRBD1,-,TRBV4-1,TRBJ2-6,TGCGCCAGCAGCCAAGTCGGGGCGACAGGGACCTCTGGGGCCAACGTCCTGACTTTC,CASSQVGATGTSGANVLTF
TRBD2,-,TRBV6-5,TRBJ2-1,TGTGCCAGCAGTTACCCTAGGAGGCCGACTAGCGGGAGCTCCTACAATGAGCAGTTCTTC,CASSYPRRPTSGSSYNEQFF
-,-,TRBV28,TRBJ1-3,TGTGCCAGCAGTTTAACACAGTCAAGTTCTGGAAACACCATATATTTT,CASSLTQSSSGNTIYF
-,many,TRBV3-1,TRBJ2-1,TGTGCCAGCAGCCAAGTAGGCAGGATCAGTGAGCAGTTCTTC,CASSQVGRISEQFF
TRBD2,-,TRBV3-1,TRBJ2-7,TGTGCCAGCAGCCAAGATTTTACGGGAGGGTACGAGCAGTACTTC,CASSQDFTGGYEQYF
-,-,TRBV7-9,TRBJ1-4,TGTGCCAGCGCCGAAACGTGGGGGGCAGACGAAAAACTGTTTTTT,CASAETWGADEKLFF
TRBD1,-,TRBV19,TRBJ1-6,TGTGCCAGTAGAGCTCCGGGACAGTTATCACCCCTCCACTTT,CASRAPGQLSPLHF
-,-,TRBV7-9,TRBJ2-2,TGTGCCAGCAGCCCCCGGCTGTTGGGCACCGGGGAGCTGTTTTTT,CASSPRLLGTGELFF
-,-,TRBV27,TRBJ2-5,TGTGCCAGCAGTTTATCGGGAAGGGGGTTGAGGGAGACCCAGTACTTC,CASSLSGRGLRETQYF
-,few,TRBV19,TRBJ1-1,TGTGCCAGTAGTACCCTCGGGACACCTAACACTGAAGCTTTCTTT,CASSTLGTPNTEAFF
-,many,TRBV27,TRBJ2-7,TGTGCCAGCAGGGAAAGGGGTCGCGAGCAGTACTTC,CASRERGREQYF
TRBD2,-,TRBV7-9,TRBJ2-7,TGTGCCAGCAGCTCTCCCCGACTAGCGGGAGACCCCGAGCAGTACTTC,CASSSPRLAGDPEQYF
-,many,TRBV2,TRBJ1-2,TGTGCCAGCGGAGATACAGGTGGGGACTATGGCTACACCTTC,CASGDTGGDYGYTF
-,many,TRBV6-2/TRBV6-3,TRBJ2-7,TGTGCCAGCAGTGGGGGACAAAACTCCTACGAGCAGTACTTC,CASSGGQNSYEQYF
TRBD1,-,TRBV20-1,TRBJ1-6,TGCAGTGCTAGAGATCAGGACAGGGTCACCTATAATTCACCCCTCCACTTT,CSARDQDRVTYNSPLHF
-,-,TRBV3-1,TRBJ2-3,TGTGCCAACAGAGAATTAGACCAAATCGCGCAGTATTTT,CANRELDQIAQYF
-,few,TRBV28,TRBJ1-5,TGTGCCAGCAGCAACGTTCAGGGACTTTTGAGCAATCAGCCCCAGCATTTT,CASSNVQGLLSNQPQHF
TRBD1,many,TRBV7-9,TRBJ2-1,TGTGCCAGCAATCCGGACAGGCGCTCCTACAATGAGCAGTTCTTC,CASNPDRRSYNEQFF
TRBD1,few,TRBV6-5,TRBJ2-7,TGTGCCAGCAGTTACCCCGGGACAGGGGCCTACGAGCAGTACTTC,CASSYPGTGAYEQYF
-,once,TRBV19,TRBJ1-5,TGTGCCAGTACCCGGGGGGGTTTCAATCAGCCCCAGCATTTT,CASTRGGFNQPQHF
-,many,TRBV7-6,TRBJ1-5,TGTGCCAGCAGCTTAGGGTCCGCAGCTGCCAATCAGCCCCAGCATTTT,CASSLGSAAANQPQHF
-,many,TRBV2,TRBJ2-2,TGTGCCAGCAGTGTTGGGGTCGAGAACACCGGGGAGCTGTTTTTT,CASSVGVENTGELFF
-,-,TRBV20-1,TRBJ1-3,TGCAGTGCTAGAGAAGACCTTGGAAACACCATATATTTT,CSAREDLGNTIYF
-,once,TRBV2,TRBJ2-2,TGTGCCAGCAGTCGACCCTACGAGCTGTTTTTT,CASSRPYELFF
TRBD2,few,TRBV7-8,TRBJ2-1,TGTGCCAGCAGCTTAGCGGGGGGACTAATCGAAGAGCAGTTCTTC,CASSLAGGLIEEQFF
TRBD2,-,TRBV12-3/TRBV12-4,TRBJ2-2,TGTGCCAGCAGACCTAGGACTAGCGGGAGTGACGGGGAGCTGTTTTTT,CASRPRTSGSDGELFF
TRBD1,-,TRBV13,TRBJ2-7,TGTGCCAGCAGCTCGACAGGGGGCGCGTTGGAGCAGTACTTC,CASSSTGGALEQYF
-,many,TRBV12-3/TRBV12-4,TRBJ2-1,TGTGCCAGCAGTTTTACCCCAGGGCTTCTGTACAATGAGCAGTTCTTC,CASSFTPGLLYNEQFF
TRBD2,many,TRBV29-1,TRBJ2-3,TGCAGCGTACTACCGGGACTAGCGGGAGATACGCAGTATTTT,CSVLPGLAGDTQYF
TRBD2,many,TRBV28,TRBJ2-1,TGTGCCAGCAGAACTGGGACTAGTTTAGCGAATGAGCAGTTCTTC,CASRTGTSLANEQFF
TRBD2,many,TRBV28,TRBJ2-1,TGTGCCAGCAGTTTGCTTGGGGGGGATGAGCAGTTCTTC,CASSLLGGDEQFF
TRBD1,-,TRBV6-5,TRBJ1-2,TGTGCCAGCAGTTACGGGGACAGGCCGACCTTC,CASSYGDRPTF
-,-,TRBV19,TRBJ1-2,TGTGCCAGTACCAGGATCGACAGGCGGGACTATGGCTACACCTTC,CASTRIDRRDYGYTF
-,few,TRBV6-2/TRBV6-3,TRBJ2-2,TGTGCCAGCAGTTATCCAACAGGAGGTGCCGGGGAGCTGTTTTTT,CASSYPTGGAGELFF
TRBD2,many,TRBV11-2,TRBJ2-3,TGTGCCAGCAGCTTAAGCCTAGCGGGAGTTTTGACAGATACGCAGTATTTT,CASSLSLAGVLTDTQYF
TRBD1,few,TRBV11-2,TRBJ2-3,TGTGCCAGCAGCTGGACCGGGGGGACAGGGACAAATACGCAGTATTTT,CASSWTGGTGTNTQYF
TRBD2,many,TRBV2,TRBJ2-1,TGTGCCAGCAGGACTAGCGGACCCAGACGGGAGCAGTTCTTC,CASRTSGPRREQFF
-,many,TRBV5-5,TRBJ1-2,TGTGCCAGCAGCTTTTCACAGGGAGATGGCTACACCTTC,CASSFSQGDGYTF
TRBD2,many,TRBV5-1,TRBJ2-5,TGCGCCAGCAGCTTGGGGGGTAGCGGGCAAGAGACCCAGTACTTC,CASSLGGSGQETQYF
TRBD2,few,TRBV5-6,TRBJ2-2,TGTGCCAGCAGCTCATTAGCGGGAGTCGACGGGGAGCTGTTTTTT,CASSSLAGVDGELFF
TRBD2,-,TRBV11-2,TRBJ2-7,TGTGCCAGCAGCCCCAGCGGGAGGGTGGCCGAGCAGTACTTC,CASSPSGRVAEQYF
-,many,TRBV28,TRBJ1-5,TGTGCCAGCAGGTCAACCGGACTGGGGCAGCCCCAGCATTTT,CASRSTGLGQPQHF
-,many,TRBV5-1,TRBJ2-7,TGCGCCAGCAGCTTGGCCACCGACCTATACGAGCAGTACTTC,CASSLATDLYEQYF